A selection of T cell receptor beta chains follows, all from one sample in a study of blood T cell repertoires in COVID-19. This table comes from immunoSEQ multiplex PCR, and its TCRdb copy is limited to in-frame clones, with some not included. Of 99,000 or so clones in the sample, about 76% were seen once. The sequenced sample consisted of peripheral blood. The receptors stem from an older man with acute or convalescent COVID-19. Both conserved end residues are part of each CDR3. D genes are given only for firm matches. Only part of the rows carry a size: once, few, many, or a class if the clone is expanded.

abundance	d_gene	v_gene	j_gene	CDR3aa	CDR3nt
NA	NA	TRBV2	TRBJ1-1	CASLRGVEAFF	TGTGCCAGCCTGAGAGGAGTTGAAGCTTTCTTT
NA	TRBD1	TRBV18	TRBJ1-2	CASSPRQGRGYGYTF	TGTGCCAGCTCACCGCGACAGGGGCGGGGCTATGGCTACACCTTC
NA	NA	TRBV2	TRBJ1-3	CASRANYAGNTIYF	TGTGCCAGCAGGGCAAATTATGCTGGAAACACCATATATTTT
NA	NA	TRBV2	TRBJ2-2	CASSPRASGELFF	TGTGCCAGCAGTCCCCGAGCCTCCGGGGAGCTGTTTTTT
NA	NA	TRBV7-2	TRBJ1-2	CASSPDRNYGYTF	TGTGCCAGCAGCCCGGACAGAAACTATGGCTACACCTTC
NA	NA	TRBV18	TRBJ1-1	CASSPPRGGMNTEAFF	TGTGCCAGCTCACCACCCAGGGGAGGGATGAACACTGAAGCTTTCTTT
NA	TRBD1	TRBV6-2/TRBV6-3	TRBJ2-7	CASSSAGTGAHEQYF	TGTGCCAGCAGCTCCGCCGGGACAGGGGCCCACGAGCAGTACTTC
NA	NA	TRBV12-3/TRBV12-4	TRBJ1-1	CASRRQVVSEAFF	TGTGCCAGCAGACGACAGGTAGTTTCTGAAGCTTTCTTT
NA	NA	TRBV18	TRBJ2-1	CASSPRVGRNEQFF	TGTGCCAGCTCACCAAGGGTGGGGAGGAATGAGCAGTTCTTC
NA	TRBD1	TRBV7-3	TRBJ1-1	CASSPDRGRTEAFF	TGTGCCAGCAGCCCAGACAGGGGGCGAACTGAAGCTTTCTTT
NA	TRBD1	TRBV6-1	TRBJ1-2	CASSEQGDYGYTF	TGTGCCAGCAGTGAACAGGGGGACTATGGCTACACCTTC
NA	TRBD2	TRBV6-1	TRBJ2-2	CASSGRLATPTNTGELFF	TGTGCCAGCAGTGGGAGACTAGCCACCCCAACGAACACCGGGGAGCTGTTTTTT
NA	NA	TRBV19	TRBJ1-5	CASRLYEGSNQPQHF	TGTGCCAGTAGGCTCTACGAGGGAAGCAATCAGCCCCAGCATTTT
NA	NA	TRBV25-1	TRBJ2-1	CASSESRQAINEQFF	TGTGCCAGCAGTGAATCTCGGCAGGCTATCAATGAGCAGTTCTTC
NA	NA	TRBV5-1	TRBJ1-1	CASSSQGLNTEAFF	TGCGCCAGCAGCTCACAGGGCCTGAACACTGAAGCTTTCTTT
once	NA	TRBV18	TRBJ1-1	CASSPGRERVTEAFF	TGTGCCAGCTCACCAGGGAGGGAAAGAGTCACTGAAGCTTTCTTT
few	NA	TRBV4-2	TRBJ1-6	CASSQDDGNSPLHF	TGTGCCAGCAGCCAAGATGACGGGAATTCACCCCTCCACTTT
NA	NA	TRBV7-2	TRBJ1-3	CASSPRISSGNTIYF	TGTGCCAGCAGCCCCAGGATTAGCTCTGGAAACACCATATATTTT
few	TRBD1	TRBV4-1	TRBJ1-5	CASSHLMTGTQPQHF	TGCGCCAGCAGCCACCTAATGACAGGGACTCAGCCCCAGCATTTT
NA	NA	TRBV4-1	TRBJ2-7	CASSQERGLYEQYF	TGCGCCAGCAGCCAAGAAAGGGGCCTCTACGAGCAGTACTTC
few	NA	TRBV11-2	TRBJ1-6	CASSLEAVTGSPLHF	TGTGCCAGCAGCTTAGAGGCAGTCACGGGTTCACCCCTCCACTTT
once	TRBD1	TRBV28	TRBJ1-2	CASSPRDRAGVGYTF	TGTGCCAGCAGTCCCCGGGACAGGGCAGGTGTAGGCTACACCTTC
few	TRBD2	TRBV7-9	TRBJ2-7	CASSMRELSYEQYF	TGTGCCAGCAGCATGCGGGAGCTCTCCTACGAGCAGTACTTC
NA	NA	TRBV28	TRBJ1-2	CASRLGGVLNYGYTF	TGTGCCTCCCGATTAGGCGGGGTCCTTAACTATGGCTACACCTTC
NA	TRBD2	TRBV5-1	TRBJ2-7	CASSPGTSALEQYF	TGCGCCAGCAGCCCCGGGACTAGCGCCCTCGAGCAGTACTTC
NA	NA	TRBV4-3	TRBJ2-3	CASSRSARSGTDTQYF	TGCGCCAGCAGCCGAAGTGCAAGAAGCGGCACAGATACGCAGTATTTT
NA	NA	TRBV18	TRBJ2-5	CASSPPRGGETQYF	TGTGCCAGCTCACCACCCAGGGGAGGGGAGACCCAGTACTTC
NA	TRBD1	TRBV19	TRBJ1-2	CASSAQGPQGYTF	TGTGCCAGTAGCGCACAGGGGCCGCAAGGCTACACCTTC
NA	NA	TRBV14	TRBJ1-3	CASSQPGRNTIYF	TGTGCCAGCAGCCAACCAGGGAGAAACACCATATATTTT
NA	TRBD1	TRBV5-1	TRBJ2-5	CASSSTGGGTQYF	TGCGCCAGCAGCTCGACAGGGGGGGGGACCCAGTACTTC
NA	NA	TRBV15	TRBJ1-4	CATSSPWRGHEKLFF	TGTGCCACCAGCAGCCCCTGGCGGGGGCATGAAAAACTGTTTTTT
NA	NA	TRBV5-4	TRBJ2-5	CASSQPPGTEETQYF	TGTGCCAGCAGCCAACCTCCGGGTACTGAAGAGACCCAGTACTTC
NA	NA	TRBV27	TRBJ1-2	CASKGPGNNYGYTF	TGTGCCAGCAAAGGTCCAGGCAATAACTATGGCTACACCTTC
NA	TRBD2	TRBV20-1	TRBJ2-1	CSASGGGAYNEQFF	TGCAGTGCTAGTGGCGGGGGGGCCTACAATGAGCAGTTCTTC
NA	TRBD1	TRBV14	TRBJ1-3	CASSKDRRNTIYF	TGTGCCAGCAGCAAGGACAGGAGAAACACCATATATTTT
NA	NA	TRBV7-9	TRBJ1-5	CASSIEPDQPQHF	TGTGCCAGCAGCATAGAACCGGATCAGCCCCAGCATTTT
few	TRBD1	TRBV5-1	TRBJ2-3	CASSLLDRVTDTQYF	TGCGCCAGCAGCTTGTTAGACAGGGTCACAGATACGCAGTATTTT
NA	NA	TRBV28	TRBJ2-7	CASRPGFTYEQYF	TGTGCCAGCAGACCAGGGTTTACCTACGAGCAGTACTTC
NA	TRBD1	TRBV7-2	TRBJ2-1	CASSLVTGGSYNEQFF	TGTGCCAGCAGCTTAGTTACAGGGGGCAGCTACAATGAGCAGTTCTTC
NA	TRBD2	TRBV3-1/TRBV3-2	TRBJ2-1	CASSQGLAGGNEQFF	TGTGCCAGCAGCCAAGGGCTAGCGGGAGGCAATGAGCAGTTCTTC
NA	NA	TRBV5-1	TRBJ1-1	CASSPGREGYAFF	TGCGCCAGCAGCCCCGGGAGGGAGGGGTATGCTTTCTTT
once	TRBD2	TRBV18	TRBJ2-1	CASSPPSGDEQFF	TGTGCCAGCTCACCACCGAGCGGGGATGAGCAGTTCTTC
NA	TRBD2	TRBV7-3	TRBJ2-2	CASSSRLAGNTGELFF	TGTGCCAGCAGCTCACGACTAGCGGGGAACACCGGGGAGCTGTTTTTT
NA	NA	TRBV4-1	TRBJ2-7	CASRPKVSGDEQYF	TGCGCCAGCAGACCCAAGGTCTCAGGGGACGAGCAGTACTTC
NA	TRBD1	TRBV7-3	TRBJ2-3	CASSRTGGKTDTQYF	TGTGCCAGCAGCAGGACAGGGGGCAAGACAGATACGCAGTATTTT
NA	TRBD1	TRBV2	TRBJ1-5	CASSELGQGQGQPQHF	TGTGCCAGCAGTGAGTTAGGACAGGGGCAGGGTCAGCCCCAGCATTTT
NA	NA	TRBV19	TRBJ2-2	CASSIDGARELFF	TGTGCCAGTAGTATAGATGGGGCCAGGGAGCTGTTTTTT